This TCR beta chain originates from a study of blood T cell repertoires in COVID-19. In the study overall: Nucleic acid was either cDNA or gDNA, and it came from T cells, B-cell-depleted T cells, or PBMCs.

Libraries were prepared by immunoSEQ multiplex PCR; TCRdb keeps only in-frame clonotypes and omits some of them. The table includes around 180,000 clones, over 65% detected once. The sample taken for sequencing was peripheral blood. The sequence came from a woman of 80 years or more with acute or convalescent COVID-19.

CDR3 loop: CASSSQGASTEAFF. The CDR3 DNA reads as TGTGCCAGCAGCTCACAGGGGGCTTCCACTGAAGCTTTCTTT. The V gene is TRBV9, the J gene TRBJ1-1, with TRBD1 matching over 9 bases. The ends lost 4 bases at V and 4 bases at J; junction bases unmatched: 5. The CDR3 has 14 amino acids. From germline, CDR1 is SGDLS and CDR2 YYNGEE.